The next 19 T cell receptor beta chains were all read from a single sample in a study of tumor-infiltrating lymphocytes in primary liver carcinoma. From 500 ng of total RNA, TCR beta-specific cDNA was reverse-transcribed using a constant-region primer. It was through three nested multiplex PCR rounds of slightly modified ARM-PCR that TCR beta libraries arose. With TRBV1-TRBV30 forward primers and a C-beta reverse primer, the first two PCR rounds were run for roughly 9 cycles each. TCRdb reprocessed the multiplex PCR reads with MiXCR, giving one entry per CDR3 protein. Of roughly 120,000 distinct CDR3 sequences listed, less than 75% are singletons. The tissue used was unsorted bulk material of about 17-33 mg. RNA and DNA were co-extracted from it with the AllPrep DNA/RNA mini kit. Specimen: tumor-adjacent normal liver tissue. These receptor sequences come from an older woman with primary liver carcinoma and hepatitis B virus infection.

Concerning this clonotype: At one end the junction does not follow the germline gene, possibly because of a read error. The chain joins TRBV6-1 to TRBJ1-2; D may be TRBD1 (5 bases). CDR3 size: 15 residues. Germline CDR1 is MNHNS and CDR2 is SASEGT. The CDR3 is CASSDPGGYDYDYTF. In DNA, the CDR3 is TGTGCCAGCAGTGATCCGGGGGGGTACGACTATGACTACACCTTC.

This clonotype was detected once. Sequence at one end of the junction differs from germline and may be a read error. J is TRBJ2-3 and V is TRBV12-3 or TRBV12-4, with D possibly matching TRBD2 (6 bases). The CDR3 is 11 residues long. The CDR3 region is CVSSWGDTQYF. CDR3 in DNA: TGTGTCAGCAGTTGGGGGGATACACAGTATTTT.

As regards this clonotype: A much larger clonotype is one base distant, so this may be a read error. The chain combines TRBV21-1 with TRBJ1-4. TRBV21-1 is a recognized pseudogene. The CDR3 is 16 amino acids. This CDR3 reads CASSSGAGLGNEELFF. The CDR3 DNA is TGTGCCAGCAGCAGTGGTGCTGGGCTTGGAAATGAAGAACTGTTTTTT.

As concerns this clonotype: A single base separates this from a much larger clone, so it may be a read error. The rearrangement joins TRBV5-6 to TRBJ2-6; D is possibly TRBD1 (5 bases). The V gene's germline CDR1 is SGHDT and CDR2 YYEEEE. The CDR3 extends over 19 amino acids. Trimming shortened V by 0 bases and J by 1 base, and 17 bases separated the two germline ends. CDR3 in amino acids: CASSLVVTGVRSGANVLTF. The DNA of the CDR3 is TGTGCCAGCAGCTTGGTGGTCACAGGCGTACGATCTGGGGCCAACGTCCTGACTTTC.

Comments on this clonotype: This may arise from a read error, as a much more abundant clone is one base away. The chain uses TRBV30 and TRBJ2-7; TRBD1 agrees at 7 bases. In germline, CDR1 is GTSNPN, CDR2 SVGIG (reference sequence). This CDR3 has 14 residues. The CDR3 protein is CAWSVQGKAYELYF. The CDR3, as DNA: TGTGCCTGGAGTGTACAGGGGAAAGCCTACGAGCTGTACTTC.

Concerning this clonotype: The junction departs from germline at one end; a sequencing error may be responsible. V is TRBV11-1 and J is TRBJ2-5; TRBD2 might be the D (5 bases). The CDR3 has 16 amino acids. Germline assignment: CDR1 SGHAT and CDR2 FQDESV (reference sequence). CDR3 DNA: TGCGCCAACGGCTTAGAGCCGGGGTACCTAGGGGAGACCCAGTACTTC. Amino acids: CANGLEPGYLGETQYF.

This chain uses TRBV29-1 with TRBJ2-2, with 7 positions matching TRBD1. Germline V CDR1 and CDR2: SQVTM, ANQGSEA. With V trimmed by 4 bases and J by 9 bases, 17 bases remained unmatched. This CDR3 has 16 residues. The CDR3 DNA follows: TGCAGCGTTGCCCCTGACGGGACAGCCTTCACATGGGAGCTGTTTTTT. The encoded protein is CSVAPDGTAFTWELFF.

Details on this clonotype: A clone one base away is much larger, so this may be a read error. The V gene is TRBV5-4, the J gene TRBJ2-5; D call uncertain. The germline V gene has CDR1 SGHNT and CDR2 YYREEE (reference sequence). CDR3 length: 14 amino acids. CDR3 in amino acids: CASSSPVNQETHYF. The CDR3 DNA is TGTGCCAGCAGCTCGCCAGTGAATCAAGAGACCCATTACTTC.

On this clonotype: This may be a read error: a much more frequent sequence differs by one nucleotide. Since no conserved phenylalanine or tryptophan closes the CDR3, a read error is the likely cause. J is TRBJ2-3 and V is TRBV30; D uncertain. The CDR3 has 12 residues. Germline assignment: CDR1 GTSNPN and CDR2 SVGIG (reference sequence). Trimming shortened V by 1 base and J by 6 bases, and 8 bases separated the two germline ends. The CDR3 reads CAWSASSDTQYL. The CDR3 DNA follows: TGTGCCTGGAGTGCTAGTAGTGATACGCAGTATTTG.

As for this clonotype: With a much larger clone just one base away, this may be a read error. This chain connects TRBV5-1 to TRBJ1-1, with D tentatively TRBD1 (6 bases). Germline values: CDR1 SGHRS, CDR2 YFSETQ. V gave up 0 bases and J gave up 0 bases, with 9 bases separating them. The CDR3 is 15 residues long. The CDR3 DNA reads TGCGCCAGCAGCTTGGACGGGGGCGTGAACACTGAAGCTTTCTTT. This codes for CASSLDGGVNTEAFF.

Of note for this clonotype: Lacking the conserved final phenylalanine or tryptophan, this CDR3 likely reflects a read error. The CDR3 loop is CVSSEGTGDSPAEAFS. The CDR3 region has the DNA TGTGTCAGCAGTGAGGGCACAGGGGATTCTCCCGCTGAAGCTTTCTCT. The rearrangement links TRBV6-1 to TRBJ1-1, with 7 bases aligning to TRBD1. CDR1 MNHNS and CDR2 SASEGT come from the germline V gene. The CDR3 sequence is 16 residues long.

This clonotype was recorded only once. This may come from a read error, since a much larger clone is one base off. This chain uses TRBV5-1 with TRBJ1-1; D not resolved. V was cut by 5 bases and J by 2 bases, with 7 bases left in between. The CDR3 has 12 residues. Germline V gene sequence: CDR1 SGHRS, CDR2 YFSETQ. Here the CDR3 reads CASRRANTEAFF. CDR3 coding DNA: TGCGCCAGCAGGAGAGCAAACACTGAAGCTTTCTTT.

Notes on this clonotype: A read error may produce the germline difference seen at one junction end. V is TRBV10-1 and J is TRBJ2-7; TRBD1 might be the D (5 bases). This CDR3 has 15 residues. The V gene's germline CDR1 is WNHNN and CDR2 SYGVQD (reference sequence). CDR3 protein: CASSASQRRGYELYF. The CDR3 nucleotides are TGCGCCAGCAGTGCGTCTCAGAGAAGGGGCTACGAGCTGTACTTC.

About this clonotype itself: The junction departs from germline at one end; a sequencing error may be responsible. CDR3 loop: CASSREQGPYEQYF. Here the CDR3 DNA reads TGCGCCAGCAGCAGGGAACAGGGTCCCTATGAGCAGTACTTC. The rearrangement links TRBV4-1 to TRBJ2-7; possible D gene TRBD1, 6 bases. The CDR3 loop spans 14 amino acids. Germline CDR1 reads MGHRA; CDR2 reads YSYEKL.

Points on this clonotype: This clone may be a read error of a much larger clone one base away. The V and J genes are TRBV28 and TRBJ2-3; D call uncertain. Germline CDR1 is MDHEN and CDR2 is SYDVKM. The CDR3 runs to 15 residues. Trimming removed 3 bases from V and 0 bases from J, with 10 bases in between. The CDR3 spells CASSFDPASTDTQYF. CDR3 bases: TGTGCCAGCAGTTTCGATCCAGCGAGCACAGATACGCAGTATTTT.

About this clonotype: Being one base from a much bigger clone, this may be a read error. The chain couples TRBV2 to TRBJ2-3; D is possibly TRBD1 or TRBD2 (6 bases each). The germline V gene has CDR1 SNHLY and CDR2 FYNNEI. CDR3 length equals 12 residues. V was clipped by 10 bases and J by 6 bases, with 14 bases between them. CDR3 DNA sequence: TGTGCCATAAGGGGGGCCGCGGATACGCAGTATTTT. Encoded protein: CAIRGAADTQYF.

This clonotype has a count of ten or more. This chain connects TRBV6-6 to TRBJ2-1; no clear D. This CDR3 is built from 15 residues. The V gene's germline CDR1 is MNHNY and CDR2 SVGAGI (reference sequence). Trimming removed 3 bases at V and 3 bases at J, with 12 bases between. This CDR3 is CASSYRRTIYNEQFF. The CDR3 DNA is TGTGCCAGCAGTTATCGACGGACGATCTACAATGAGCAGTTCTTC.

Points on this clonotype: A junction end diverges from the germline sequence, so it may reflect a read error. V usage is TRBV10-3 and J usage is TRBJ2-2; D is tentatively TRBD1 or TRBD2 (6 bases each). Germline CDR1 and CDR2: ENHRY and SYGVKD. This CDR3 has 15 amino acids. The CDR3 coding sequence is TGTGCCATCAATGGGAGGACAGTTGGCACCGGGGGGCTGTTTTTT. Protein sequence: CAINGRTVGTGGLFF.

Turning to this clonotype: A read error may be the cause here, since a much bigger clone is one base away. The chain uses TRBV28 and TRBJ2-7; TRBD1 aligns across 8 bases. The junction had 2 bases not matched to a gene; V was cut back by 1 base and J by 0 bases. This CDR3 has 15 residues. Germline CDR1 MDHEN, CDR2 SYDVKM. CDR3 amino acids: CASSLSTGVSYEQYF. The CDR3 nucleotides are TGTGCCAGCAGTTTATCGACAGGGGTCTCCTACGAGCAGTACTTC.